This T cell receptor (beta chain) was captured in a study of T cells in Graves' hyperthyroidism and ophthalmopathy. Each diagnosis was grounded in clinical symptoms, serum thyroxine and TRAb, thyroid ultrasound, and orbital computed tomography. RNA transcripts were the template for amplifying TCR beta CDR3 regions. First-round RT-PCR with HTBI primers amplified the TCR CDR3 region. MiXCR, applied by TCRdb to the multiplex PCR reads, yields one record per CDR3 protein. The sample lists under 400,000 distinct CDR3 sequences, 21% occurring once. Trimming removed 6 bases at V and 8 bases at J, with 10 bases between. The CDR3 is made up of 11 amino acids. Turning to this clonotype: Its cognate antigen is unknown.

The study, taken as a whole, reports: For ophthalmopathy, model prediction preceded onset by a median roughly 6.3 months.

The chain carries TRBV12-3 or TRBV12-4 and TRBJ1-1; no definite D call. This TCR was recovered from a woman aged 50 to 60 with Graves' hyperthyroidism. What was sequenced was blood. The CDR3: CASRNGREAFF. In DNA form, the CDR3 reads TGTGCCAGCAGAAATGGACGGGAAGCTTTCTTT.